This TCR beta chain was retrieved from a study of blood T cell repertoires in COVID-19. Study context: The United States, Italy and Spain were the sources of the acute and convalescent COVID-19 samples. The analysed material was cDNA or gDNA that came from T cells, B-cell-depleted T cells, or PBMCs.

Per the original methods: How many nucleated cells were present was estimated from reference gene primer amplification. Sequenced by immunoSEQ multiplex PCR; TCRdb stores in-frame clones only, minus some. V, J and clone size derive from that table, while D and trimming were established from the DNA sequence. The repertoire holds 70,000 to 85,000 clones, with roughly four fifths as singletons. This clone was found once. Deletions cut 5 bases from V and 0 bases from J, with 13 bases between. The CDR3 sequence is 16 residues long. Germline V lookup: CDR1 KGHSH, CDR2 LQKENI. The material sequenced was peripheral blood. The chain joins TRBV18 to TRBJ2-2; D is uncertain. The TCR originated in a human donor in a cohort sampled during active COVID-19. CDR3 in amino acids: CASSSTTQSNTGELFF. CDR3 bases: TGTGCCAGCTCATCTACGACACAGTCGAACACCGGGGAGCTGTTTTTT.